Described below is a single T cell receptor (beta chain) sequence and its context. Per the germline V gene, CDR1 is SQVTM and CDR2 is ANQGSEA. Trimming cost V 6 bases and J 4 bases; bases outside gene matches: 2. This CDR3 region has 12 residues. Source study methods: Counts of nucleated cells, estimated from reference gene primer amplification, were obtained. Repertoires were generated with immunoSEQ multiplex PCR, while TCRdb's copy carries only in-frame clones and drops some. V, J and clone size reflect that table, while D and trimming were determined from the DNA. The table includes about 58,000 clones, around 91% detected once. The source of the sample is a study of blood T cell repertoires in COVID-19. Background on the study: The United States, Italy and Spain supplied acute and convalescent COVID-19 samples. Nucleic acid was either cDNA or gDNA, and it came from T cells, B-cell-depleted T cells, or PBMCs.

The receptor was isolated from a woman aged 55-69 years with active COVID-19. Sequenced sample: peripheral blood. V gene TRBV29-1 combines with J gene TRBJ2-1, with 8 bases aligning to TRBD2. The CDR3 bases are TGCAGCGTCCTAGCGGGTTACAATGAGCAGTTCTTC. This codes for CSVLAGYNEQFF.